This paragraph reports one T cell receptor (beta chain). This sample stems from a study of blood T cells in healthy people across ages. Each donor had 8.5 to 10 milliliters of peripheral blood drawn. Per individual sample, total RNA of at least 6 micrograms was extracted. Looked up from germline, CDR1 is MNHEY and CDR2 is SVGEGT. Unmatched junction bases numbered 14, after V lost 10 bases and J lost 11 bases. This CDR3 spans 13 amino acids. A second roughly 7 to 12 cycle PCR used barcoded and J-beta primers. A template-switch adaptor that had 12 random nucleotides put a tag on each cDNA molecule. TCRdb ran MiXCR on the 5' RACE reads and lists one entry per CDR3 protein. The profile shows 1,100,000 or so distinct CDR3 sequences, more than 35% of them singletons.

This receptor was taken from a woman aged 60-70 years in good health. The chain couples TRBV6-2 or TRBV6-3 to TRBJ2-5, with 9 bases aligning to TRBD1. Sequencing was performed on blood. This chain's CDR3 is CATSGGQGGKQYF. CDR3 in DNA: TGTGCCACGTCCGGGGGACAGGGAGGGAAGCAGTACTTC.